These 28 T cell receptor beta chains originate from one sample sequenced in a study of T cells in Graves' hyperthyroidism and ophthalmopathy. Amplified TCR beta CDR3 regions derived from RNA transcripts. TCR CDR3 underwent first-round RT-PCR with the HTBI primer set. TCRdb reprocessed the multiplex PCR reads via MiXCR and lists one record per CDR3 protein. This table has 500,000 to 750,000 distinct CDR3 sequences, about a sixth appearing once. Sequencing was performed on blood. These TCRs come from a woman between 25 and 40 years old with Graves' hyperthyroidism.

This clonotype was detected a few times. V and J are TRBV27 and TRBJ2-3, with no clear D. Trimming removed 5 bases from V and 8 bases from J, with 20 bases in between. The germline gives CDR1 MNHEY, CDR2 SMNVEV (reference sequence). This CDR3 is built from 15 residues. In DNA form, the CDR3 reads TGTGCCAGCAGTCCCCAGGTTCAAGGCAGAGGTACGCAGTATTTT. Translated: CASSPQVQGRGTQYF.

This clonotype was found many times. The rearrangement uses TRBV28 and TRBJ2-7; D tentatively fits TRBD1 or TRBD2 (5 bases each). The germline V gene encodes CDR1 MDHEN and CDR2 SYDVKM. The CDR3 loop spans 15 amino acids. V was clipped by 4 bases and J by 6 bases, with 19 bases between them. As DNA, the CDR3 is TGTGCCAGCAGTTCCGGGACGTTCGGGTCGGGCGAGCAGTACTTC. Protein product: CASSSGTFGSGEQYF.

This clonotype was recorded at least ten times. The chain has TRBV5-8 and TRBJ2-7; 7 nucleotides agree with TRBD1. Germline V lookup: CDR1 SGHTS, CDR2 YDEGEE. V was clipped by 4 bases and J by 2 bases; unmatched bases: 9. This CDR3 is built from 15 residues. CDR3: CASSIRPQGAYEQYF. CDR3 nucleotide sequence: TGTGCCAGCAGCATCCGCCCGCAGGGGGCCTACGAGCAGTACTTC.

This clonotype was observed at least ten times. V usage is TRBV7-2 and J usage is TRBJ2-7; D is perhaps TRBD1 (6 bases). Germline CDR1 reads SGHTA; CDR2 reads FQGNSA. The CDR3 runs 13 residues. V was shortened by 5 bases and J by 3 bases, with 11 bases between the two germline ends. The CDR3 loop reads CASSPRTDYEQYF. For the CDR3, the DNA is TGTGCCAGCAGCCCTCGGACAGACTACGAGCAGTACTTC.

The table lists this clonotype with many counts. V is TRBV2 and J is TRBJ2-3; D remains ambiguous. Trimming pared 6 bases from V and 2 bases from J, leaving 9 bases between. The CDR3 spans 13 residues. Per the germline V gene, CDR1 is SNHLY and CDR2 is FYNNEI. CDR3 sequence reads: CASRDDNTDTQYF. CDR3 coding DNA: TGTGCCAGCAGGGACGACAACACAGATACGCAGTATTTT.

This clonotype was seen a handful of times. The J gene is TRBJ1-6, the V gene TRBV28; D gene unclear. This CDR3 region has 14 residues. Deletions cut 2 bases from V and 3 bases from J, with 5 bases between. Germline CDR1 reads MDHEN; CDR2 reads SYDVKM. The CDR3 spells CASSLGYYNSPLHF. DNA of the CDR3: TGTGCCAGCAGTTTAGGGTACTATAATTCACCCCTCCACTTT.

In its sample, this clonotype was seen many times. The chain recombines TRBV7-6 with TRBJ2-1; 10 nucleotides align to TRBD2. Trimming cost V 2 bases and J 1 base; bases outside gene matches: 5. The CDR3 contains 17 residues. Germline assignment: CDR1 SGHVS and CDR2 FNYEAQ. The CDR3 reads CASSLTSGTVSYNEQFF. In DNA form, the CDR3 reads TGTGCCAGCAGCTTAACTAGCGGGACGGTATCCTACAATGAGCAGTTCTTC.

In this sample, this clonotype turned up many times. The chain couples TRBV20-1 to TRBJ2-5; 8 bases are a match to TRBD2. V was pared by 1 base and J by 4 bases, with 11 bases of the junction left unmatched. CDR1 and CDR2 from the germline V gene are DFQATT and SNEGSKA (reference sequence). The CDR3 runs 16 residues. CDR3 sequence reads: CSARAGLGRASETQYF. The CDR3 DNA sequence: TGCAGTGCTAGAGCGGGCCTCGGGAGGGCCTCAGAGACCCAGTACTTC.

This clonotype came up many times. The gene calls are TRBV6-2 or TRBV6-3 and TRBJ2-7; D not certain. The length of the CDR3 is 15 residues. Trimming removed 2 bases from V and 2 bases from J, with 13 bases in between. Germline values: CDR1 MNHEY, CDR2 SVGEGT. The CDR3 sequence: CASSYALDTTYEQYF. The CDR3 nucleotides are TGTGCCAGCAGTTACGCTCTCGACACTACCTACGAGCAGTACTTC.

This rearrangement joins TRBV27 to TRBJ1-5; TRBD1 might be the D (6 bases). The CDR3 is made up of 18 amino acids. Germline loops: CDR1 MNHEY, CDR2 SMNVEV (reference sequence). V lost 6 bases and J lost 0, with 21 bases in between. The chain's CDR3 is CASRQRGTSSYSNQPQHF. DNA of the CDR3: TGTGCCAGCAGACAAAGAGGGACATCATCCTATAGCAATCAGCCCCAGCATTTT.

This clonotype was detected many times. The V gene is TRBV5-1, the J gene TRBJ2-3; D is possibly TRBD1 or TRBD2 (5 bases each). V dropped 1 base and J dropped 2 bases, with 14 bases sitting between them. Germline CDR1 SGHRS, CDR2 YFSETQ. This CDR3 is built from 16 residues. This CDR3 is CASSLTSGTITDTQYF. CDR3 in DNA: TGCGCCAGCAGCTTGACCTCCGGGACGATCACAGATACGCAGTATTTT.

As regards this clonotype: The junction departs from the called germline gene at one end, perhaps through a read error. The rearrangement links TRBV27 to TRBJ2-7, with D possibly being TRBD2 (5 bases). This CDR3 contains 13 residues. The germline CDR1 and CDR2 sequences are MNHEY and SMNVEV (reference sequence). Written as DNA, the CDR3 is TGTGCCAGCAGCCCGGTGGCGGGCTACGAGCAGTGCTTC. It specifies CASSPVAGYEQCF.

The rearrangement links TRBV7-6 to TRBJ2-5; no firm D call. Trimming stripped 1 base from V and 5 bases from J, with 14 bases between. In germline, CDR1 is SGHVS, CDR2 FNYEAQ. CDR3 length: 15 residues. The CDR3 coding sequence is TGTGCCAGCAGCTTAGACGCGAAAGGTGGGGAGACCCAGTACTTC. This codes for CASSLDAKGGETQYF.

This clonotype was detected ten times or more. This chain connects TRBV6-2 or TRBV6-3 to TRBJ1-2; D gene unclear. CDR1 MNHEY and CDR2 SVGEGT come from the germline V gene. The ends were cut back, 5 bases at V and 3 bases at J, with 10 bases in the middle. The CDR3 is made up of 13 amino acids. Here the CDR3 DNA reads TGTGCCAGCAGTAGTGACCGGGACTATGGCTACACCTTC. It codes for CASSSDRDYGYTF.

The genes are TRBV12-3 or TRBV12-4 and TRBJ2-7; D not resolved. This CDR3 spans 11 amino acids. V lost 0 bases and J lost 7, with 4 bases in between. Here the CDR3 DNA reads TGTGCCAGCAGTTTAGCGGAGGAGCAGTACTTC. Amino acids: CASSLAEEQYF.

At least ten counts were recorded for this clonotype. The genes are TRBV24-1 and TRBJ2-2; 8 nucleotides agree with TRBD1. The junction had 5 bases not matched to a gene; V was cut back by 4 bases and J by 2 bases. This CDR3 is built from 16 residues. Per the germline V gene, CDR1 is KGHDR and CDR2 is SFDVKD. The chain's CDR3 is CATSDTGQANTGELFF. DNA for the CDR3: TGTGCCACCAGTGACACGGGACAGGCAAACACCGGGGAGCTGTTTTTT.

The CDR3 reads CSPAVPDGETQYF. The CDR3 coding sequence is TGCAGCCCCGCGGTCCCCGATGGGGAGACCCAGTACTTC. This chain joins TRBV20-1 and TRBJ2-5; no clear D gene. The germline CDR1 and CDR2 sequences are DFQATT and SNEGSKA (reference sequence). The CDR3 totals 13 residues.

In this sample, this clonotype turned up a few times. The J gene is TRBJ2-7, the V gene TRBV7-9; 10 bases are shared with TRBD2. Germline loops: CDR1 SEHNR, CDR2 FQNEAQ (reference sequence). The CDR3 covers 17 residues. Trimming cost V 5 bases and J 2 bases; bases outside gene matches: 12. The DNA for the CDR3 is TGTGCCAGCAGCCCCAGCGGGGGGGGCGGGAGAACCTACGAGCAGTACTTC. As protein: CASSPSGGGGRTYEQYF.

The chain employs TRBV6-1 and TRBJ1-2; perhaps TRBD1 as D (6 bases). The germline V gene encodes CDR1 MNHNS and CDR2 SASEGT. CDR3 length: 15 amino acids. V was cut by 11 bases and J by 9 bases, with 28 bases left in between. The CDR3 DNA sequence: TGTGCCTGGGCAGATAACCACGCAGGGGAAACTCGCTACACCTTC. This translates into CAWADNHAGETRYTF.

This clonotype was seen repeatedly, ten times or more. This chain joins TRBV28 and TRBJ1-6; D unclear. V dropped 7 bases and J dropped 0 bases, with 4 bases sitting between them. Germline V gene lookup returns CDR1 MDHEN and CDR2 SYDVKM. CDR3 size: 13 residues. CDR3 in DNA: TGTGCCAGCACTGGCTCCTATAATTCACCCCTCCACTTT. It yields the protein CASTGSYNSPLHF.

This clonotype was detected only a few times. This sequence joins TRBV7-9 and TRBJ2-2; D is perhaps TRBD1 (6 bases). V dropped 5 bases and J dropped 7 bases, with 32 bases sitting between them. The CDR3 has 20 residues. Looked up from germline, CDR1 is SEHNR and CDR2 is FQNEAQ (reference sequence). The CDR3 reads CASSAQNKQGGKSMDGELFF. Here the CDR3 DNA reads TGTGCCAGCAGCGCTCAAAACAAACAGGGCGGTAAATCTATGGACGGGGAGCTGTTTTTT.

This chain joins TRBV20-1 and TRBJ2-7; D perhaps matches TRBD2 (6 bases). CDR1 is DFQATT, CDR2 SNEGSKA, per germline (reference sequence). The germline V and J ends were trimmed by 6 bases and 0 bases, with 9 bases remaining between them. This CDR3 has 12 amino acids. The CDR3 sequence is CSAAGNSYEQYF. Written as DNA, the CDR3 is TGCAGTGCGGCGGGAAACTCCTACGAGCAGTACTTC.

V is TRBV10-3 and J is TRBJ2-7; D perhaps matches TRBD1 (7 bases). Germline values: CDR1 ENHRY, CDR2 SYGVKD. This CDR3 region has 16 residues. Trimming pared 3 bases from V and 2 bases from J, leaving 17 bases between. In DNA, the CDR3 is TGTGCCATCAGTGACCCCGGGCGGGGACAGACCTACGAGCAGTACTTC. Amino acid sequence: CAISDPGRGQTYEQYF.

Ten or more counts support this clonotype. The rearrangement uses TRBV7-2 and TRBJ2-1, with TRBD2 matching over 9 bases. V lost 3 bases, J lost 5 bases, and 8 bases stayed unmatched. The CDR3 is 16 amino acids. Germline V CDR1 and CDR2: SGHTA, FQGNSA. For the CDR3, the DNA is TGTGCCAGCAGCTTTACCGGGACTAGCCTAGACAATGAGCAGTTCTTC. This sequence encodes CASSFTGTSLDNEQFF.

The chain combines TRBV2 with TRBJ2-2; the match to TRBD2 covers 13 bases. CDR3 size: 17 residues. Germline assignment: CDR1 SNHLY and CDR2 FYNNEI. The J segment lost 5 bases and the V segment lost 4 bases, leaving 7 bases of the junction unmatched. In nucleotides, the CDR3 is TGTGCCAGCAGTGTCTGGGCGGGACTAGCGGGGACCGGGGAGCTGTTTTTT. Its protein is CASSVWAGLAGTGELFF.

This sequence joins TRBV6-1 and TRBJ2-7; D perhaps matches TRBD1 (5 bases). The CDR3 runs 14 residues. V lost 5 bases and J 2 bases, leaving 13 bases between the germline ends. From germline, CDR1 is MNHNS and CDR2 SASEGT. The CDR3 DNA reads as TGTGCCAGCAGTACACGACAGCTTCCCTACGAGCAGTACTTC. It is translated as CASSTRQLPYEQYF.

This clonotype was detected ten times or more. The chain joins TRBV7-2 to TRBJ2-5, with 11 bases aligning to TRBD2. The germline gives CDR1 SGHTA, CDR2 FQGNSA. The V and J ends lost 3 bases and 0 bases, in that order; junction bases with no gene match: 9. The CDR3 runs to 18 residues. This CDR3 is CASSFPGLAEGYQETQYF. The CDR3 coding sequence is TGTGCCAGCAGCTTCCCGGGACTAGCGGAGGGCTACCAAGAGACCCAGTACTTC.

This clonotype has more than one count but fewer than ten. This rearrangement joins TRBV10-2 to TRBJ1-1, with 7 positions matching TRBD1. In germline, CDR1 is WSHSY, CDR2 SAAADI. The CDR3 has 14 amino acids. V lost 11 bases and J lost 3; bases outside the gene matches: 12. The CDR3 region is CAAGPRGPDTEAFF. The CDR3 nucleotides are TGCGCCGCCGGACCTAGGGGGCCCGACACTGAAGCTTTCTTT.